Listed below are T cell receptor beta chains from one sample, sequenced in a study of post-analysis software for immune sequencing data. TCRdb fed the PCR reads into MiXCR, producing one record per CDR3 protein. This table has 650,000 to 850,000 distinct CDR3 sequences, 46% appearing once. Sequenced input: blood. These receptors originate from a girl aged 10-17 years with multiple sclerosis. Both conserved end residues are trimmed from each CDR3. Fields, in order: CDR3 protein, J gene, V gene.

SANNRRANTGELF | TRBJ2-2 | TRBV20-1
ASSHGTATDTQY | TRBJ2-3 | TRBV7-3
SAPPTGRETQY | TRBJ2-5 | TRBV20-1
ASSTGHHDTDTQY | TRBJ2-3 | TRBV5-1
SVLTRDTLSGANVLT | TRBJ2-6 | TRBV29-1
ATSRGRTGNTEAF | TRBJ1-1 | TRBV15
ATSRDRATAKNIQY | TRBJ2-4 | TRBV15
ASSEYRGQMGSPLH | TRBJ1-6 | TRBV6-1
ASIVSRESGYEQY | TRBJ2-7 | TRBV6-5
AISPLAGEYEQY | TRBJ2-7 | TRBV10-3
ASSESGRASPTDTQY | TRBJ2-3 | TRBV10-2
ASSITGGYEQY | - | TRBV19
ASSLGAKPYNEQF | TRBJ2-1 | TRBV7-9
ATRGGENEQF | TRBJ2-1 | TRBV10-3
AISEWGGPAGDSTYEQY | TRBJ2-7 | TRBV10-3
ASSLSPGVGRDEKLF | TRBJ1-4 | TRBV7-9
SARDRQGSSYT | TRBJ1-2 | TRBV20-1
ASSLWGLAGAEQY | TRBJ2-3 | TRBV7-2
ASRASWDEKLF | TRBJ1-4 | TRBV27
AVDRPYGYT | TRBJ1-2 | TRBV30
ASTVGTSGRYNYEQY | TRBJ2-7 | TRBV28
ASSQNQGDGYT | TRBJ1-2 | TRBV3-1
ASSHDQATGELF | TRBJ2-2 | TRBV6-4
ASSGMNTEAF | TRBJ1-1 | TRBV28
ASSFLGRSSYEQY | TRBJ2-7 | TRBV7-9
SATGQGDSTEAF | TRBJ1-1 | TRBV20-1
ASSPQREARNEQF | TRBJ2-1 | TRBV12-3/TRBV12-4
ASSDSSGRDNNEQF | TRBJ2-1 | TRBV9
ASSFPGLNERF | TRBJ2-1 | TRBV5-1
SARVPRGRGAEQF | TRBJ2-1 | TRBV20-1
ASSLSPAVQETQY | - | TRBV27
SARGPRGAHPDTQY | TRBJ2-3 | TRBV20-1
SAVRTSGSLNYNEQF | TRBJ2-1 | TRBV20-1
ASSPGRTGVYNEQF | TRBJ2-1 | TRBV11-1
ASSPEGRAQETQY | TRBJ2-5 | TRBV12-3/TRBV12-4
AIRDGRAYEQY | TRBJ2-7 | TRBV10-3
ASSLIPRFPDTQY | TRBJ2-3 | TRBV28
TSSPAGRTEAF | TRBJ1-1 | TRBV5-4
SVDPEGRDTQY | TRBJ2-3 | TRBV29-1
SVGTSGRRSSYEQY | TRBJ2-7 | TRBV29-1
ASSGQTDTQY | TRBJ2-3 | TRBV6-1
SVATGAGTDTQY | TRBJ2-3 | TRBV29-1
ASSTQGSETQY | - | TRBV7-3
ASSYVPGGSEQF | TRBJ2-1 | TRBV6-5
AISDLAALPYEQY | TRBJ2-7 | TRBV10-3
ASSHPGTIGPYGYT | TRBJ1-2 | TRBV5-6
AIGGSQSYEQY | TRBJ2-7 | TRBV10-3
ASSPTGPQETQY | TRBJ2-5 | TRBV11-2
ASSLGVGRRLGAGVQETQY | TRBJ2-5 | TRBV11-2